This is a list of T cell receptor beta chains from one sample in a study of T cell responses to AZD1222 COVID-19 vaccine. Only in-frame clones appear in the TCRdb table, and some are missing; sequencing was by immunoSEQ multiplex PCR. The sample includes under 120,000 clones, nearly 90% of them seen just once. This specimen consisted of peripheral blood, obtained 28 days after the second AZD1222 dose. These receptors originate from an adult who received the AZD1222 COVID-19 vaccine. Each CDR3 is given with its conserved first and last residue. Each record gives: D gene, clone size, J gene, V gene, CDR3 protein, CDR3 DNA. D genes are given only for firm matches. Size is stated for part of the rows, as once, few or many counts, or as a class when the clone is expanded.

- - TRBJ2-7 TRBV28 CASSFQENEQYF TGTGCCAGCAGTTTTCAAGAGAACGAGCAGTACTTC
- - TRBJ1-2 TRBV6-2/TRBV6-3 CASSYGPGTGYGYTF TGTGCCAGCAGTTACGGGCCGGGAACTGGCTATGGCTACACCTTC
- - TRBJ2-5 TRBV5-1 CASSVDIPAGGTQYF TGCGCCAGCAGCGTGGACATACCCGCCGGGGGGACCCAGTACTTC
- few TRBJ1-2 TRBV28 CASSSTDGYGYTF TGTGCCAGCAGTTCCACGGACGGGTATGGCTACACCTTC
TRBD1 - TRBJ2-1 TRBV11-2 CASSLDRGINEQFF TGTGCCAGCAGCTTGGACAGGGGGATAAATGAGCAGTTCTTC
- once TRBJ1-6 TRBV6-5 CASSYSGQGPNSPLHF TGTGCCAGCAGTTACTCGGGTCAGGGTCCCAATTCACCCCTCCACTTT
- - TRBJ2-3 TRBV4-1 CASSLIHPSTDTQYF TGCGCCAGCAGCCTGATACATCCTAGCACAGATACGCAGTATTTT
- - TRBJ2-7 TRBV6-2/TRBV6-3 CASSYSRRGNPYEQYF TGTGCCAGCAGTTACTCACGCAGGGGAAATCCCTACGAGCAGTACTTC
TRBD2 - TRBJ2-1 TRBV7-3 CASSPGGLAISSYNEQFF TGTGCCAGCAGCCCAGGTGGACTAGCGATTAGCTCCTACAATGAGCAGTTCTTC
TRBD2 - TRBJ2-1 TRBV9 CASSVSGSSYNEQFF TGTGCCAGCAGCGTAAGCGGGAGTTCCTACAATGAGCAGTTCTTC
TRBD1 - TRBJ2-5 TRBV6-2/TRBV6-3 CASSRQGMETQYF TGTGCCAGCAGCCGACAGGGAATGGAGACCCAGTACTTC
TRBD1 - TRBJ1-6 TRBV27 CASSFGQGVGSPLHF TGTGCCAGCAGTTTTGGACAGGGGGTTGGATCACCCCTCCACTTT
- - TRBJ1-4 TRBV4-3 CASSQDYAATNEKLFF TGCGCCAGCAGCCAAGATTATGCTGCAACTAATGAAAAACTGTTTTTT
TRBD1 few TRBJ1-6 TRBV5-1 CASSGQPTGDGSPLHF TGCGCCAGCAGCGGCCAACCCACAGGGGATGGATCACCCCTCCACTTT
TRBD1 - TRBJ1-5 TRBV9 CASSVGTGGSQPQHF TGTGCCAGCAGCGTAGGGACAGGGGGCAGCCAGCCCCAGCATTTT
TRBD1 few TRBJ2-1 TRBV4-1 CASSLGTGGYNEQFF TGCGCCAGCAGCCTCGGGACAGGGGGCTACAATGAGCAGTTCTTC
TRBD1 - TRBJ1-6 TRBV27 CASRTLNRGRNSPLHF TGTGCCAGCAGAACACTGAACAGGGGGCGAAATTCACCCCTCCACTTT
TRBD1 - TRBJ1-2 TRBV6-5 CASRTGAYGYTF TGTGCCAGTCGGACAGGGGCCTATGGCTACACCTTC
- - TRBJ2-7 TRBV6-5 CASTKGGEPTPGYF TGTGCCAGCACTAAAGGGGGGGAGCCCACTCCGGGGTACTTC
- - TRBJ1-1 TRBV9 CASSVGGSRGASEAFF TGTGCCAGCAGCGTAGGTGGGAGCAGGGGAGCCTCTGAAGCTTTCTTT
- - TRBJ1-4 TRBV28 CASSLISPATNEKLFF TGTGCCAGCAGTTTAATCAGCCCTGCAACTAATGAAAAACTGTTTTTT
TRBD2 - TRBJ2-3 TRBV29-1 CSVDSSGADTQYF TGCAGCGTTGATTCTAGCGGGGCAGATACGCAGTATTTT
TRBD1 - TRBJ1-5 TRBV5-8 CASSLGTVSNQPQHF TGTGCCAGCAGCTTAGGGACAGTTAGCAATCAGCCCCAGCATTTT
- - TRBJ2-7 TRBV27 CASSPKTTRFYEQYF TGTGCCAGCAGTCCGAAAACGACCAGATTCTACGAGCAGTACTTC
- - TRBJ2-2 TRBV19 CASSIDSGANTGELFF TGTGCCAGTAGTATAGATTCTGGCGCGAACACCGGGGAGCTGTTTTTT
- - TRBJ1-6 TRBV18 CASSPGQLNSPLHF TGTGCCAGCTCACCAGGACAGCTTAATTCACCCCTCCACTTT
TRBD2 - TRBJ2-5 TRBV6-5 CASSYSSGVGETQYF TGTGCCAGCAGTTACTCTAGCGGGGTTGGAGAGACCCAGTACTTC
- - TRBJ1-1 TRBV19 CASRAAGANTEAFF TGTGCCAGTAGGGCCGCCGGGGCCAACACTGAAGCTTTCTTT
- - TRBJ1-5 TRBV15 CATSRMLMDRSSQPQHF TGTGCCACCAGCAGAATGCTAATGGACAGAAGTAGTCAGCCCCAGCATTTT
- few TRBJ2-5 TRBV6-2/TRBV6-3 CASSLRRVMGETQYF TGTGCCAGCAGTCTCCGCAGGGTGATGGGAGAGACCCAGTACTTC
TRBD2 - TRBJ2-3 TRBV7-2 CASSLRSSGRWASTDTQYF TGTGCCAGCAGCTTAAGGTCTAGCGGGAGATGGGCCAGCACAGATACGCAGTATTTT
- once TRBJ1-4 TRBV2 CASSKDRANEKLFF TGTGCCAGCAGTAAAGACAGAGCAAATGAAAAACTGTTTTTT
- - TRBJ2-1 TRBV6-5 CASSYARGHGDEQFF TGTGCCAGCAGTTACGCTCGGGGGCACGGGGATGAGCAGTTCTTC
- - TRBJ1-2 TRBV7-2 CASSLESGNYGYTF TGTGCCAGCAGCTTAGAGTCCGGGAACTATGGCTACACCTTC
TRBD1 - TRBJ1-1 TRBV28 CASSFAFQGGTEAFF TGTGCCAGCAGTTTCGCCTTTCAGGGGGGCACTGAAGCTTTCTTT
- - TRBJ2-2 TRBV7-9 CASTFFSTGELFF TGTGCCAGCACCTTCTTTTCCACCGGGGAGCTGTTTTTT
TRBD1 - TRBJ1-5 TRBV7-8 CASSPTGGSGNQPQHF TGTGCCAGCAGTCCGACAGGGGGCTCGGGCAATCAGCCCCAGCATTTT
- - TRBJ1-1 TRBV6-5 CASRQQGRNTEAFF TGTGCCAGCCGTCAACAGGGTCGGAACACTGAAGCTTTCTTT
- - TRBJ2-5 TRBV12-3/TRBV12-4 CASSLQGRETQYF TGTGCCAGCAGTTTACAGGGACGGGAGACCCAGTACTTC